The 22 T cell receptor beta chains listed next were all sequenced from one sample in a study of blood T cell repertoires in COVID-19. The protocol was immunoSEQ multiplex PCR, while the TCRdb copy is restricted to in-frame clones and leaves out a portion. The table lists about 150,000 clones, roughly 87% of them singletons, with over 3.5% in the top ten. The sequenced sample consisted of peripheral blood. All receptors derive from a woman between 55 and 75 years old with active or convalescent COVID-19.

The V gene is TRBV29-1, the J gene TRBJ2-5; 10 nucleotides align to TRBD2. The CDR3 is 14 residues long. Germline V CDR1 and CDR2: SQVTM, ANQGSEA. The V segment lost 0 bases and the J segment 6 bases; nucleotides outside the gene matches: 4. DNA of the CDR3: TGCAGCGTTGAAGATACTAGCGGGATCCAGACCCAGTACTTC. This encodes CSVEDTSGIQTQYF.

For the CDR3, the DNA is TGTGCCAGCAGTGAATCGTGGACAGGAGAGAACTATGGCTACACCTTC. Amino acid sequence: CASSESWTGENYGYTF. The chain uses TRBV6-1 and TRBJ1-2, with TRBD1 identical over 7 bases. Trimming removed 2 bases from V and 2 bases from J; junction bases left unmatched: 8. Per germline, CDR1 MNHNS and CDR2 SASEGT. The length of the CDR3 is 16 residues.

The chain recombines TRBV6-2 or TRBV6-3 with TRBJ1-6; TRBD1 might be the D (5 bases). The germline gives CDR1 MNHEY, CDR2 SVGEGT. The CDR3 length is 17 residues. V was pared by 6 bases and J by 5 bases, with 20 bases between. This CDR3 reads CASSLQDILKDNSPLHF. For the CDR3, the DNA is TGTGCCAGCAGCTTACAGGACATTTTGAAGGATAATTCACCCCTCCACTTT.

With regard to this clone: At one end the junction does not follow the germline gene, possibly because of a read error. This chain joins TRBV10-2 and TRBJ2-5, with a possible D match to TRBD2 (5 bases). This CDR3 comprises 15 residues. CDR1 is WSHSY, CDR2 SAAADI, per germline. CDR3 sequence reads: CASSESFGVKETQYF. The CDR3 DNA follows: TGCGCCAGCAGCGAGTCGTTCGGGGTAAAAGAGACCCAGTACTTC.

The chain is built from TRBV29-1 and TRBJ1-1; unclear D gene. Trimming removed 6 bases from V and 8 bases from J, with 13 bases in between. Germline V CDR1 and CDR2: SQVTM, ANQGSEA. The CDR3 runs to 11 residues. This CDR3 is CSVAPQVEAFF. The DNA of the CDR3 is TGCAGCGTGGCCCCCCAGGTCGAAGCTTTCTTT.

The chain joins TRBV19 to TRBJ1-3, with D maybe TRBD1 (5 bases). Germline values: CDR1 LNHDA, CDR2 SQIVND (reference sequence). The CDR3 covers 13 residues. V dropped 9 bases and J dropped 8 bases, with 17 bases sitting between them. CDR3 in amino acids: CASRRGVKDTIYF. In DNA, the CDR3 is TGTGCCAGCCGCCGGGGGGTCAAAGACACCATATATTTT.

The CDR3 here is CASSQGVLAKNIQYF. The DNA of the CDR3 is TGTGCCAGCAGCCAGGGGGTTCTAGCCAAAAACATTCAGTACTTC. The gene calls are TRBV5-6 and TRBJ2-4; 7 positions match TRBD1. Germline trimming cut 4 bases from V and 0 bases from J; bases unmatched to any gene: 4. The germline V gene has CDR1 SGHDT and CDR2 YYEEEE. CDR3 length equals 15 residues. The variable domain in full, completed from reference TRBV5-6 and TRBJ2-4, reads DAGVTQSPTHLIKTRGQQVTLRCSPKSGHDTVSWYQQALGQGPQFIFQYYEEEERQRGNFPDRFSGHQFPNYSSELNVNALLLGDSALYLCASSQGVLAKNIQYFGAGTRLSVL.

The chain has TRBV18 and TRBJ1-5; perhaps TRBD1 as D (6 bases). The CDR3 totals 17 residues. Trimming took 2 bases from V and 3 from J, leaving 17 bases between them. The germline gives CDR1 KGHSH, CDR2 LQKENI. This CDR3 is CASSPNRAQGNNQPQHF. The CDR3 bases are TGTGCCAGCTCACCAAATCGGGCGCAGGGGAACAATCAGCCCCAGCATTTT. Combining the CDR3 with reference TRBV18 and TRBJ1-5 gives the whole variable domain NAGVMQNPRHLVRRRGQEARLRCSPMKGHSHVYWYRQLPEEGLKFMVYLQKENIIDESGMPKERFSAEFPKEGPSILRIQQVVRGDSAAYFCASSPNRAQGNNQPQHFGDGTRLSIL.

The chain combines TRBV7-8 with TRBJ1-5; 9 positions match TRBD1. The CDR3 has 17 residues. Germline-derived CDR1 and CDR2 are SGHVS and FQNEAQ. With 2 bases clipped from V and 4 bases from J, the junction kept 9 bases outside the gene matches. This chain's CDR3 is CASSLRVVGQGNQPQHF. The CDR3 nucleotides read TGTGCCAGCAGCTTAAGGGTGGTGGGACAGGGAAATCAGCCCCAGCATTTT. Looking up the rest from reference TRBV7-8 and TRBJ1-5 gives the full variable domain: GAGVSQSPRYKVAKRGQDVALRCDPISGHVSLFWYQQALGQGPEFLTYFQNEAQLDKSGLPSDRFFAERPEGSVSTLKIQRTQQEDSAVYLCASSLRVVGQGNQPQHFGDGTRLSIL.

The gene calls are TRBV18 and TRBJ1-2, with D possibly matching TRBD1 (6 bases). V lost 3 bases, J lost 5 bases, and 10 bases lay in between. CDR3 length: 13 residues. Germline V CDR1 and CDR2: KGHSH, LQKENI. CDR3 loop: CASSPWTAYGYTF. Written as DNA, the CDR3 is TGTGCCAGCTCACCCTGGACAGCGTATGGCTACACCTTC.

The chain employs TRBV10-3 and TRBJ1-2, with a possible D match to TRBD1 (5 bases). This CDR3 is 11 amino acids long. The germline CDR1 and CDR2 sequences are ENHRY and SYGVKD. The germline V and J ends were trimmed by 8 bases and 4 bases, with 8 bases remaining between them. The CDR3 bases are TGTGCCATCCAGGGAGGCTATGGCTACACCTTC. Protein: CAIQGGYGYTF.

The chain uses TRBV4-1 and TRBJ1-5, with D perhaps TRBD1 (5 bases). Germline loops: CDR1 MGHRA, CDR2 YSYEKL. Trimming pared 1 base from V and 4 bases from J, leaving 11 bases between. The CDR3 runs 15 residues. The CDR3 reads CASSQAGHRNQPQHF. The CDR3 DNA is TGCGCCAGCAGCCAAGCGGGTCACAGGAATCAGCCCCAGCATTTT.

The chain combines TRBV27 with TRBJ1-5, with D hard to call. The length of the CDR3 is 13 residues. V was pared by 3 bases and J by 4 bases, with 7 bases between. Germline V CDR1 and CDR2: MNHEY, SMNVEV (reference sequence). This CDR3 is CASSFSLNQPQHF. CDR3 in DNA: TGTGCCAGCAGTTTTTCCCTTAATCAGCCCCAGCATTTT.

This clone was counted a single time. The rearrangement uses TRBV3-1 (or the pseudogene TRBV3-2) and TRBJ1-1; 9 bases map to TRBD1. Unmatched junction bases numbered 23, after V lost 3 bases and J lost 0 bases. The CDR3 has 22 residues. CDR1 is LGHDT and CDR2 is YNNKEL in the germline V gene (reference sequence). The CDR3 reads CASSQIGLLRSRTGELNTEAFF. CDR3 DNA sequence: TGTGCCAGCAGCCAGATAGGCTTGTTGAGGTCTAGGACAGGGGAGTTGAACACTGAAGCTTTCTTT.

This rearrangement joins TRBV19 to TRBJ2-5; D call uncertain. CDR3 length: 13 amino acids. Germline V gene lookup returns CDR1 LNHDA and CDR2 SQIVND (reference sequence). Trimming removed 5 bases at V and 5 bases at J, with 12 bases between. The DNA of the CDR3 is TGTGCCAGTAGTCGTCGGAGTTGGGAGACCCAGTACTTC. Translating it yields CASSRRSWETQYF.

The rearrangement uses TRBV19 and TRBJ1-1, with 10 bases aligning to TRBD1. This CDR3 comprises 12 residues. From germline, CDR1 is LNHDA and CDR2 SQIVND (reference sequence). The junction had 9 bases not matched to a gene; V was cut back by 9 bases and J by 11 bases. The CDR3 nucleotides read TGTGCCAGCGCGTTGTGGGACAGGGGCGCTTTCTTT. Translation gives CASALWDRGAFF. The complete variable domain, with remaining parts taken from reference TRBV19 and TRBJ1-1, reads DGGITQSPKYLFRKEGQNVTLSCEQNLNHDAMYWYRQDPGQGLRLIYYSQIVNDFQKGDIAEGYSVSREKKESFPLTVTSAQKNPTAFYLCASALWDRGAFFGQGTRLTVV.

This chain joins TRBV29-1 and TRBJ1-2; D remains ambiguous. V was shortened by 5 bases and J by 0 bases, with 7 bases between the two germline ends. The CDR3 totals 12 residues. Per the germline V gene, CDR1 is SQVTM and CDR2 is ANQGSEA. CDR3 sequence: CSVIGSNYGYTF. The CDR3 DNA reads TGCAGCGTTATCGGGTCTAACTATGGCTACACCTTC.

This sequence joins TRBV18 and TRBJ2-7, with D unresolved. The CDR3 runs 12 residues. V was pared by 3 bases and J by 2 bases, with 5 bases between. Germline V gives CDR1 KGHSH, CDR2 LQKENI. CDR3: CASSPQAYEQYF. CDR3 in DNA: TGTGCCAGCTCACCGCAGGCCTACGAGCAGTACTTC.

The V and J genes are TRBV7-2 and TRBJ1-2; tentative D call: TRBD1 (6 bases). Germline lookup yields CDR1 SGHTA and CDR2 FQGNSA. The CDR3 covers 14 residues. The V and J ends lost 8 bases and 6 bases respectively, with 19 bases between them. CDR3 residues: CASRPGADRNGYTF. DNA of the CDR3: TGTGCCAGCCGGCCAGGGGCAGATAGAAATGGCTACACCTTC.

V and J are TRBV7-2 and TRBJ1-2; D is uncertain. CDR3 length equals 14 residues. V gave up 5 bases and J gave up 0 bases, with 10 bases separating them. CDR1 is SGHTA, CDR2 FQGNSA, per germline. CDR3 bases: TGTGCCAGCAGCCCGGACGGGACTAACTATGGCTACACCTTC. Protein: CASSPDGTNYGYTF.

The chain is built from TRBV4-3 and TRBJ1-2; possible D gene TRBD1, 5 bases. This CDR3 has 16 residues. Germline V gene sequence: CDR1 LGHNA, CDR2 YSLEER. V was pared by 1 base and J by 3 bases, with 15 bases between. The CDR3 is CASSQVGGRRDYGYTF. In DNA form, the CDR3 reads TGCGCCAGCAGCCAAGTTGGGGGGAGAAGGGACTATGGCTACACCTTC.

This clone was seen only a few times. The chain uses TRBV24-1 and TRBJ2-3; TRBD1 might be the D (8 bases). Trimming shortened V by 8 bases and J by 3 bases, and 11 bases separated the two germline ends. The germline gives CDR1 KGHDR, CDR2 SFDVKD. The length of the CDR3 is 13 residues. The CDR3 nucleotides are TGTGCCACCAACAGGGGGGGGACAGATACGCAGTATTTT. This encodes CATNRGGTDTQYF.